Below, 2 T cell receptor beta chains from the same sample are listed, as sequenced in a study of CD8 T cells in ankylosing spondylitis. TCRdb reprocessed the 5' RACE reads with MiXCR, giving one entry per CDR3 protein. The sample lists roughly 200,000 distinct CDR3 sequences, 10% to 15% occurring once. Sequenced material: blood, either unsorted or a sorted T cell fraction (not recorded which). Receptor source: a male donor with ankylosing spondylitis or in good health (not recorded which).

The chain recombines TRBV7-6 with TRBJ1-4; tentative D call: TRBD1 (5 bases). Germline loops: CDR1 SGHVS, CDR2 FNYEAQ. V was pared by 5 bases and J by 8 bases, with 18 bases between. The CDR3 runs 15 residues. As DNA, the CDR3 is TGTGCCAGCAGCCGGGCTTGGGGCGTGGGGGAAAAACTGTTTTTT. It is translated as CASSRAWGVGEKLFF.

The V gene is TRBV20-1, the J gene TRBJ2-1; a possible D gene is TRBD2 (5 bases). Deletions cut 5 bases from V and 1 base from J, with 15 bases between. Germline V gives CDR1 DFQATT, CDR2 SNEGSKA (reference sequence). The CDR3 consists of 15 residues. CDR3 sequence reads: CSALLPKRSYNEQFF. DNA for the CDR3: TGCAGTGCTCTACTCCCTAAGCGGTCCTACAATGAGCAGTTCTTC.